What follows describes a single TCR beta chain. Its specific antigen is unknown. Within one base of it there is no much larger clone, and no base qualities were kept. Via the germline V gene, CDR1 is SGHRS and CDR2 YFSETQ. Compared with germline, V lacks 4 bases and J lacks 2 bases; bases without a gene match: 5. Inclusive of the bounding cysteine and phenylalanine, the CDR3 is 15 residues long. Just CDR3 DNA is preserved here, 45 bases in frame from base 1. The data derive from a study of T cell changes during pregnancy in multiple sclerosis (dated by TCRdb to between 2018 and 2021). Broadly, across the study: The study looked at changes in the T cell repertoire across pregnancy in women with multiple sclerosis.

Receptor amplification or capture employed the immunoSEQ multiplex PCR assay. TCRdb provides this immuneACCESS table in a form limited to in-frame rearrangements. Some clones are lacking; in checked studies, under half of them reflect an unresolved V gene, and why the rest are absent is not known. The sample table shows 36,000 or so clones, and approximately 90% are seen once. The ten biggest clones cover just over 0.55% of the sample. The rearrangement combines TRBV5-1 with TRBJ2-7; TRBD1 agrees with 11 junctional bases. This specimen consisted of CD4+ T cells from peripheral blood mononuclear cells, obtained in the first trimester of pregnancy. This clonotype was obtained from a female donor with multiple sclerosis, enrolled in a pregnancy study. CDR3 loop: CASSHPGQGAYEQYF. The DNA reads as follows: TGCGCCAGCAGCCATCCGGGACAGGGGGCCTACGAGCAGTACTTC.